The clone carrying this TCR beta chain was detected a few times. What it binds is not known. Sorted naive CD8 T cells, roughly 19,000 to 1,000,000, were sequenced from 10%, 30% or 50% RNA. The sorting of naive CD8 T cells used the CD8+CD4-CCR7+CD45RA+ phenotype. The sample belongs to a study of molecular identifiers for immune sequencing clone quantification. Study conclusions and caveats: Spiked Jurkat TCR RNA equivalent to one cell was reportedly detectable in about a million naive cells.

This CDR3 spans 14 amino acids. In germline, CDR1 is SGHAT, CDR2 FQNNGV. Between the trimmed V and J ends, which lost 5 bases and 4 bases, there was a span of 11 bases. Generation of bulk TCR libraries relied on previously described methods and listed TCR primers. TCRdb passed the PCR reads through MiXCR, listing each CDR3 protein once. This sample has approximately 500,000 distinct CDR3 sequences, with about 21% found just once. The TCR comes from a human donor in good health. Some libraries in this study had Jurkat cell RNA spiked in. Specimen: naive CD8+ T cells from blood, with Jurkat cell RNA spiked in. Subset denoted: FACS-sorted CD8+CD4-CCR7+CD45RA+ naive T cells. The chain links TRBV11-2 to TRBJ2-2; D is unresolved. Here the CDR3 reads CASSPPGSTGELFF. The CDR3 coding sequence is TGTGCCAGCAGCCCCCCAGGTTCCACCGGGGAGCTGTTTTTT. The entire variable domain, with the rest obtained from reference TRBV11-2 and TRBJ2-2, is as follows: EAGVAQSPRYKIIEKRQSVAFWCNPISGHATLYWYQQILGQGPKLLIQFQNNGVVDDSQLPKDRFSAERLKGVDSTLKIQPAKLEDSAVYLCASSPPGSTGELFFGEGSRLTVL.